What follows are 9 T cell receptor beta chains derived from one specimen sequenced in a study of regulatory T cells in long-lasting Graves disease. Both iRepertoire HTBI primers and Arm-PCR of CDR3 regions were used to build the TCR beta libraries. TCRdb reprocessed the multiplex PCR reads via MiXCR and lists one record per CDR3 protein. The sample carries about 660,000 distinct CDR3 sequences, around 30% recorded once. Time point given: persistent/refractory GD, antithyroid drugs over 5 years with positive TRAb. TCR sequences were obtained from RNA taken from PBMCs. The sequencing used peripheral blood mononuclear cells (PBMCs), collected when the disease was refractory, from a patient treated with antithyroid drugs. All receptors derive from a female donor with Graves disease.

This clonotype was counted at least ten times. The CDR3 DNA follows: TGTGCCAGCAGAGCGACAGGGGGCAAGAACTATGGCTACACCTTC. This codes for CASRATGGKNYGYTF. The chain uses TRBV6-1 and TRBJ1-2; TRBD1 agrees at 10 bases. Germline assignment: CDR1 MNHNS and CDR2 SASEGT. Trimming removed 6 bases from V and 2 bases from J; junction bases left unmatched: 6. The CDR3 is 15 residues long.

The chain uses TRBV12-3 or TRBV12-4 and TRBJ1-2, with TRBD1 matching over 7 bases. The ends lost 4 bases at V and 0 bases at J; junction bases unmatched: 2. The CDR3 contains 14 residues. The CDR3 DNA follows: TGTGCCAGCAGTTACAGGGGAGCTAACTATGGCTACACCTTC. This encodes CASSYRGANYGYTF.

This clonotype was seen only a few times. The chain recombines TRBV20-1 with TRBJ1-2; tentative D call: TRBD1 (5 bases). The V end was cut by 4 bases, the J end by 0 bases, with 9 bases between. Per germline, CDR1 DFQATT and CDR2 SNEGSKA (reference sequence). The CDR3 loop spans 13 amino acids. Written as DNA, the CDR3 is TGCAGTGCTACCCAGGGAGCTAACTATGGCTACACCTTC. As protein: CSATQGANYGYTF.

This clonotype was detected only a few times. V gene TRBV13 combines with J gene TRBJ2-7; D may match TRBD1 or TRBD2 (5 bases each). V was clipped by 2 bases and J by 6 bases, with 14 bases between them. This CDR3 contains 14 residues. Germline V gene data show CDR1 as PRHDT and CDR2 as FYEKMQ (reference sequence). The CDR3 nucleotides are TGTGCCAGCAGCTTAAAAGGGACCTTGGGCGAGCAGTACTTC. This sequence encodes CASSLKGTLGEQYF.

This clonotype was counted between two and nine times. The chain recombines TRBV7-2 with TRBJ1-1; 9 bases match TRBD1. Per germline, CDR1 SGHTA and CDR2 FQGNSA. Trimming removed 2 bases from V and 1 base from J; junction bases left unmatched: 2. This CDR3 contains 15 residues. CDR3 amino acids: CASSLWTGANTEAFF. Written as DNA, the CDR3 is TGTGCCAGCAGCTTATGGACAGGGGCGAACACTGAAGCTTTCTTT.

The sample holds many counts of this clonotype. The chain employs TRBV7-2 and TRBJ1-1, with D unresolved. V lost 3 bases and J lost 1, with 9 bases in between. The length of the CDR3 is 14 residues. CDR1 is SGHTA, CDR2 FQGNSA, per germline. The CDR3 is CASSLGIWNTEAFF. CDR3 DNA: TGTGCCAGCAGCTTGGGGATTTGGAACACTGAAGCTTTCTTT. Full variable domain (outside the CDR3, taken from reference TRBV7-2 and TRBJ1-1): GAGVSQSPSNKVTEKGKDVELRCDPISGHTALYWYRQSLGQGLEFLIYFQGNSAPDKSGLPSDRFSAERTGGSVSTLTIQRTQQEDSAVYLCASSLGIWNTEAFFGQGTRLTVV.

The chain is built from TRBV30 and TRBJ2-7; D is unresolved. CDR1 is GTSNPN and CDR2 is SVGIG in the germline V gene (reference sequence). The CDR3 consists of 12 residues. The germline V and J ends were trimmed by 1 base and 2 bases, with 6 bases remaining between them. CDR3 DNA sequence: TGTGCCTGGAGTGGAGTTGCCTACGAGCAGTACTTC. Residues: CAWSGVAYEQYF. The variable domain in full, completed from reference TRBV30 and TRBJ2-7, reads SQTIHQWPATLVQPVGSPLSLECTVEGTSNPNLYWYRQAAGRGLQLLFYSVGIGQISSEVPQNLSASRPQDRQFILSSKKLLLSDSGFYLCAWSGVAYEQYFGPGTRLTVT.

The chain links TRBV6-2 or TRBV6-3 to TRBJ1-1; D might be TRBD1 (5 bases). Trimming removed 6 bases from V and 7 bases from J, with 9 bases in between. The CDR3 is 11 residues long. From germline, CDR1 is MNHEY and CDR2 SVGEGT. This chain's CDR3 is CASSQGNEAFF. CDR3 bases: TGTGCCAGCAGCCAGGGAAATGAAGCTTTCTTT.

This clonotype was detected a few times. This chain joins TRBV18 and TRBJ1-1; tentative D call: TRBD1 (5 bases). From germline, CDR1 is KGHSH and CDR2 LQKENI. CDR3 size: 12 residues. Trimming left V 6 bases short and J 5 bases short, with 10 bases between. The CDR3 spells CASSRGETEAFF. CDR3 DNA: TGTGCCAGCTCGCGAGGGGAGACTGAAGCTTTCTTT.